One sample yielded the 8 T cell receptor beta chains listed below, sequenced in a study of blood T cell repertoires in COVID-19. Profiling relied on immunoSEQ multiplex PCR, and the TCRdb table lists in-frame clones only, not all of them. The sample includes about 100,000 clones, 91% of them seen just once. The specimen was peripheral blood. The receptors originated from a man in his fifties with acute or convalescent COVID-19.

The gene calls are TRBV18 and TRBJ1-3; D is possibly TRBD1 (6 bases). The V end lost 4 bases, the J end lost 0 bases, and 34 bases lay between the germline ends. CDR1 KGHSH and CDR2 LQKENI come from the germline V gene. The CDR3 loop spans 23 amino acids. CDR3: CASSRHLLIDRTQTLSSGNTIYF. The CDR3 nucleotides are TGTGCCAGCTCACGTCACTTGCTAATAGACAGGACCCAAACCCTATCCTCTGGAAACACCATATATTTT.

The CDR3 DNA reads as TGTGCCAGCTCAGCCATCACAGCGGAGAACACTGAAGCTTTCTTT. This gives the protein CASSAITAENTEAFF. This chain uses TRBV18 with TRBJ1-1; unclear D gene. From germline, CDR1 is KGHSH and CDR2 LQKENI. There are 15 residues in the CDR3. V lost 5 bases and J lost 1, with 14 bases in between.

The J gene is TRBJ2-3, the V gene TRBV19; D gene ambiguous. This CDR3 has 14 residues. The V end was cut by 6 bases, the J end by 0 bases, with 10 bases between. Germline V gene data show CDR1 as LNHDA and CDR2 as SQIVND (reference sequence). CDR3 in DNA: TGTGCCAGTAGACAGCCTTCTAGCACAGATACGCAGTATTTT. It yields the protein CASRQPSSTDTQYF.

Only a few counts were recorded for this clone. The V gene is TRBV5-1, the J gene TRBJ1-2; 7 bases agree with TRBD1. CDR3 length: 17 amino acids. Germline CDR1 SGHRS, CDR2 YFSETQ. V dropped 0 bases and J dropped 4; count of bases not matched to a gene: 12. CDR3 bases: TGCGCCAGCAGCTTGGACGGGGACAGTAGTGTCCGCTATGGCTACACCTTC. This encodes CASSLDGDSSVRYGYTF. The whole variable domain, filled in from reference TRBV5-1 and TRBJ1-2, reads KAGVTQTPRYLIKTRGQQVTLSCSPISGHRSVSWYQQTPGQGLQFLFEYFSETQRNKGNFPGRFSGRQFSNSRSEMNVSTLELGDSALYLCASSLDGDSSVRYGYTFGSGTRLTVV.

This CDR3 is CASSEEAGGSYEQYF. Here the CDR3 DNA reads TGTGCCAGCAGTGAAGAGGCAGGGGGGTCCTACGAGCAGTACTTC. V usage is TRBV6-1 and J usage is TRBJ2-7; a possible D gene is TRBD1 (7 bases). Germline CDR1 is MNHNS and CDR2 is SASEGT. V gave up 1 base and J gave up 1 base, with 11 bases separating them. The CDR3 is 15 residues long.

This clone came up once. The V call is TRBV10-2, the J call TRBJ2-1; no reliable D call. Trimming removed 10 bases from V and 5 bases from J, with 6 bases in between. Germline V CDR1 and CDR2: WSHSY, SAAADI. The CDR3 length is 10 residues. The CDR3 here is CATRDNEQFF. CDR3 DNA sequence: TGCGCCACCCGAGACAATGAGCAGTTCTTC.

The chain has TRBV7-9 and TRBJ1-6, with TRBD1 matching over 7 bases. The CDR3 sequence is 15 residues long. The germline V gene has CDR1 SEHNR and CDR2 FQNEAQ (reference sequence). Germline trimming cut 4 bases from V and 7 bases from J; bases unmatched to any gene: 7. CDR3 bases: TGTGCCAGCAGCTCTGCAGGGACAGAAAATTCACCCCTCCACTTT. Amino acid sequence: CASSSAGTENSPLHF.

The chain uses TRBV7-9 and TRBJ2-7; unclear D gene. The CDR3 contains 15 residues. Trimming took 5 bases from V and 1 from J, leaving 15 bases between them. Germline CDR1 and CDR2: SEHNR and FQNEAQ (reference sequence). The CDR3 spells CASSPSPTVSYEQYF. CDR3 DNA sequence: TGTGCCAGCAGCCCCAGTCCCACAGTTTCCTACGAGCAGTACTTC. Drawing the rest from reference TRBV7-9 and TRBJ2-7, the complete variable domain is DTGVSQNPRHKITKRGQNVTFRCDPISEHNRLYWYRQTLGQGPEFLTYFQNEAQLEKSRLLSDRFSAERPKGSFSTLEIQRTEQGDSAMYLCASSPSPTVSYEQYFGPGTRLTVT.